One T cell receptor beta chain is described in this entry. The antigen remains unidentified. CD45RO-negative CD8 cells positively selected for CCR7 made up the naive population, which excluded terminally differentiated effector memory CD45RA+ cells. It was around 220 ng DNA, 28,000 or so T cell genomes, that sorted-subset replicate PCRs used. Measured with immunoSEQ multiplex PCR; TCRdb has only the in-frame clones, and not every one. The table lists a few million clones, about 94% of them singletons. This record comes from a study of shared clonotypes between healthy human individuals. J lost 6 bases, V lost 6 bases, and 5 bases had no gene match. Per the germline V gene, CDR1 is MDHEN and CDR2 is SYDVKM. The CDR3 loop spans 13 amino acids. Study-wide findings and caveats: Across subsets, estimated richness was generally greater for naive than for memory populations. A limitation of the genetic and exposure-history diversity represented arose from few donors.

Input material: naive CD8+ T cells from PBMCs. The V gene is TRBV28, the J gene TRBJ1-2; 9 bases agree with TRBD1. This TCR was sampled from a man between 18 and 35 years old in good health. Some clones in this sample may be carry-over from other donors' samples. The CDR3 reads CASRVTGGDGYTF. CDR3 DNA: TGTGCCAGCAGAGTGACAGGGGGTGATGGCTACACCTTC.